In its sample, the clone carrying this TCR beta chain was seen once. TCRdb's table, derived via immunoSEQ multiplex PCR, lists solely in-frame clones and lacks some. The sample consists of some 310,000 clones, 88% of them appearing once. The data stem from a study of cytomegalovirus exposure and HLA in healthy donors. Trimming stripped 1 base from V and 7 bases from J, with 29 bases between. The CDR3 consists of 19 residues. Germline CDR1 reads LNHDA; CDR2 reads SQIVND (reference sequence). This sequence was found in a man aged 30-40 years in good health and CMV-seronegative. The V and J genes are TRBV19 and TRBJ2-7, with D possibly TRBD1 on 6 matching bases. Sequencing was carried out using PBMCs. CDR3 amino acids: CASSIASFVGTTLLMEQYF. The CDR3 DNA follows: TGTGCCAGTAGTATAGCCTCCTTCGTCGGGACAACCCTCCTAATGGAGCAGTACTTC. The variable domain in full, completed from reference TRBV19 and TRBJ2-7, reads DGGITQSPKYLFRKEGQNVTLSCEQNLNHDAMYWYRQDPGQGLRLIYYSQIVNDFQKGDIAEGYSVSREKKESFPLTVTSAQKNPTAFYLCASSIASFVGTTLLMEQYFGPGTRLTVT.